These 20 T cell receptor beta chains were all obtained from the same sample, sequenced in a study of T cells after yellow fever vaccination. TCRdb re-called the 5' RACE reads with MiXCR, one entry per CDR3 protein. The profile covers about 74,000 distinct CDR3 sequences, with around 7% appearing a single time and 35% taken by the ten largest. The starting material was CD8+ T cells sorted from PBMCs, obtained about 5 days after the first yellow fever vaccination. The receptors come from a man between 18 and 35 years old who received the YFV17D yellow fever vaccine.

The chain joins TRBV9 to TRBJ2-2, with 7 bases fitting TRBD2. J was trimmed by 2 bases and V by 3 bases; bases with no gene match: 1. The V gene's germline CDR1 is SGDLS and CDR2 YYNGEE. This CDR3 spans 14 amino acids. The CDR3 region has the DNA TGTGCCAGCAGCGCGGGGGGTAACACCGGGGAGCTGTTTTTT. Protein sequence: CASSAGGNTGELFF.

This clonotype was counted ten times or more. This chain uses TRBV29-1 with TRBJ2-7; maybe TRBD2 (5 bases). Germline V CDR1 and CDR2: SQVTM, ANQGSEA. The CDR3 spans 14 residues. V shed 4 bases and J shed 6 bases, with 19 bases lying between them. CDR3 residues: CSVVDRDLDGEQYF. Here the CDR3 DNA reads TGCAGCGTTGTTGATCGGGATCTCGACGGCGAGCAGTACTTC.

This clonotype came up many times. The DNA for the CDR3 is TGTGCCAGCAGCTTTGCCTTGGGTGGGTCGGAGAACACCGGGGAGCTGTTTTTT. Its translation: CASSFALGGSENTGELFF. V usage is TRBV7-6 and J usage is TRBJ2-2, with unresolved D. V was trimmed by 3 bases and J by 1 base, leaving 18 bases between them. Germline-derived CDR1 and CDR2 are SGHVS and FNYEAQ. The CDR3 runs 18 residues.

The CDR3 here is CASSLWGGFQPQHF. The CDR3 region has the DNA TGTGCCAGCAGCTTATGGGGGGGCTTTCAGCCCCAGCATTTT. The genes are TRBV7-2 and TRBJ1-5; the D gene is possibly TRBD1 (6 bases). Germline-derived CDR1 and CDR2 are SGHTA and FQGNSA. V was cut by 2 bases and J by 6 bases, with 11 bases left in between. The CDR3 sequence is 14 residues long.

J is TRBJ1-4 and V is TRBV7-9; 10 positions match TRBD1. The CDR3 length is 16 residues. V trimming: 5 bases; J trimming: 7 bases; junction bases outside the gene matches: 10. Germline CDR1 SEHNR, CDR2 FQNEAQ (reference sequence). As DNA, the CDR3 is TGTGCCAGCAGCCAGGGACAGGGGTTGATTGGTGAAAAACTGTTTTTT. Translation: CASSQGQGLIGEKLFF.

The chain combines TRBV6-2 or TRBV6-3 with TRBJ2-2, with D perhaps being TRBD1 or TRBD2 (5 bases each). The CDR3 is 16 residues long. Trimming pared 0 bases from V and 0 bases from J, leaving 8 bases between. Germline V lookup: CDR1 MNHEY, CDR2 SVGEGT. CDR3 in amino acids: CASSYSRGANTGELFF. DNA of the CDR3: TGTGCCAGCAGTTACTCGAGGGGTGCGAACACCGGGGAGCTGTTTTTT.

There are many counts of this clonotype. The rearrangement links TRBV6-5 to TRBJ1-1; D is possibly TRBD1 (5 bases). The CDR3 sequence is 13 residues long. V lost 2 bases, J lost 4 bases, and 8 bases lay in between. CDR1 MNHEY and CDR2 SVGAGI come from the germline V gene. CDR3 residues: CASSYPGGTEAFF. CDR3 bases: TGTGCCAGCAGTTACCCTGGGGGCACTGAAGCTTTCTTT.

Ten or more counts support this clonotype. The V and J genes are TRBV6-5 and TRBJ1-5; D possibly corresponds to TRBD1 (5 bases). This CDR3 spans 14 amino acids. Trimming took off 6 bases at V and 0 bases at J, with 9 bases between the two ends. Germline CDR1 and CDR2: MNHEY and SVGAGI. In nucleotides, the CDR3 is TGTGCCAGCAGGCCAGACAGTAGCAATCAGCCCCAGCATTTT. Residues: CASRPDSSNQPQHF.

This clonotype was detected many times. J is TRBJ1-1 and V is TRBV29-1, with D hard to call. The CDR3 length is 12 residues. V was pared by 6 bases and J by 0 bases, with 8 bases between. Germline assignment: CDR1 SQVTM and CDR2 ANQGSEA. CDR3 amino acids: CSVAVMNTEAFF. The CDR3 bases are TGCAGCGTCGCAGTTATGAACACTGAAGCTTTCTTT.

This clonotype was detected ten times or more. The chain carries TRBV7-3 and TRBJ2-1; TRBD1 matches 7 bases. Trimming cost V 0 bases and J 0 bases; bases outside gene matches: 8. The CDR3 has 18 residues. Germline V CDR1 and CDR2: SGHTA, FQGTGA. This CDR3 reads CASSLTGGPPSSYNEQFF. CDR3 nucleotide sequence: TGTGCCAGCAGCTTAACAGGGGGCCCTCCAAGCTCCTACAATGAGCAGTTCTTC.

This clonotype was seen at least ten times. This rearrangement joins TRBV7-9 to TRBJ1-4; D ambiguous. The CDR3 consists of 14 residues. Germline-derived CDR1 and CDR2 are SEHNR and FQNEAQ (reference sequence). V was pared by 1 base and J by 0 bases, with 3 bases between. The CDR3 DNA sequence: TGTGCCAGCAGCTTAGGGGCAACTAATGAAAAACTGTTTTTT. Translated: CASSLGATNEKLFF.

This clonotype has a count of ten or more. The chain has TRBV29-1 and TRBJ2-1, with TRBD1 matching over 9 bases. Germline trimming cut 1 base from V and 10 bases from J; bases unmatched to any gene: 2. This CDR3 has 12 residues. The germline gives CDR1 SQVTM, CDR2 ANQGSEA. Written as DNA, the CDR3 is TGCAGCGTTGAAGGGACAGGGGAGGAGCAGTTCTTC. The encoded protein is CSVEGTGEEQFF.

V and J are TRBV5-4 and TRBJ2-3; 11 positions agree with TRBD2. The CDR3 has 16 amino acids. Germline CDR1 SGHNT, CDR2 YYREEE (reference sequence). V was clipped by 6 bases and J by 1 base; unmatched bases: 7. CDR3 coding DNA: TGTGCCAGCACCCGGGCGACTAGCGGGGGCACAGATACGCAGTATTTT. It specifies CASTRATSGGTDTQYF.

About this clonotype: A much larger clone differs from this one at a single base, so this may be a read error. The rearrangement joins TRBV12-3 or TRBV12-4 to TRBJ2-1, with D possibly matching TRBD2 (5 bases). The CDR3 has 16 residues. The ends were cut back, 7 bases at V and 15 bases at J, with 31 bases in the middle. DNA of the CDR3: TGTGCCAGCACCCTGAAACCGGGGAAACAGCTAGTCTCGCGGTTCTTC. Translation: CASTLKPGKQLVSRFF.

In its sample, this clonotype was seen a few times. The chain has TRBV4-3 and TRBJ2-1; 8 bases map to TRBD1. CDR3 length: 16 residues. V was pared by 0 bases and J by 4 bases, with 5 bases of the junction left unmatched. Germline V gives CDR1 LGHNA, CDR2 YSLEER. CDR3 coding DNA: TGCGCCAGCAGCCAAGATGCCGGGACAGGATACAATGAGCAGTTCTTC. Translated: CASSQDAGTGYNEQFF.

This clonotype was counted a few times. The CDR3 DNA is TGTGCCAGCAGCCAAGATCTTGGGGGGGGATACAATGAGCAGTTCTTC. Encoded protein: CASSQDLGGGYNEQFF. The chain couples TRBV4-2 to TRBJ2-1; TRBD2 matches at 7 bases. This CDR3 comprises 16 residues. V was pared by 0 bases and J by 4 bases, with 6 bases of the junction left unmatched. Germline V gene lookup returns CDR1 LGHNA and CDR2 YNFKEQ.

This clonotype has just a few counts. CDR3 sequence (DNA): TGTGCCAGCAGCCAAGATCCCAGAGACAATGAGCAGTTCTTC. Its protein is CASSQDPRDNEQFF. V and J are TRBV3-1 and TRBJ2-1; D not certain. The germline CDR1 and CDR2 sequences are LGHDT and YNNKEL (reference sequence). CDR3 size: 14 residues. V was clipped by 0 bases and J by 5 bases, with 8 bases between them.

This clonotype appeared a few times. The chain has TRBV4-3 and TRBJ1-4, with D maybe TRBD1 (5 bases). The CDR3 totals 16 residues. Trimming shortened V by 1 base and J by 0 bases, and 9 bases separated the two germline ends. CDR1 is LGHNA and CDR2 is YSLEER in the germline V gene. CDR3 bases: TGCGCCAGCAGCCAAGCCGGGGGATCAACTAATGAAAAACTGTTTTTT. Protein: CASSQAGGSTNEKLFF.

This clonotype was recorded a few times. V gene TRBV5-1 combines with J gene TRBJ2-7, with TRBD1 matching over 10 bases. CDR1 and CDR2 (germline): SGHRS, YFSETQ. The CDR3 contains 14 residues. V was clipped by 8 bases and J by 7 bases; unmatched bases: 12. The CDR3 protein is CASQPGQGKLEQYF. CDR3 sequence (DNA): TGCGCCAGTCAACCGGGACAGGGGAAACTAGAGCAGTACTTC.

There are a few counts of this clonotype. The rearrangement uses TRBV6-2 or TRBV6-3 and TRBJ1-1; D is uncertain. Germline values: CDR1 MNHEY, CDR2 SVGEGT. V was cut by 4 bases and J by 4 bases, with 7 bases left in between. The CDR3 extends over 12 amino acids. The CDR3 protein is CASSCIGTEAFF. Here the CDR3 DNA reads TGTGCCAGCAGTTGTATCGGCACTGAAGCTTTCTTT.